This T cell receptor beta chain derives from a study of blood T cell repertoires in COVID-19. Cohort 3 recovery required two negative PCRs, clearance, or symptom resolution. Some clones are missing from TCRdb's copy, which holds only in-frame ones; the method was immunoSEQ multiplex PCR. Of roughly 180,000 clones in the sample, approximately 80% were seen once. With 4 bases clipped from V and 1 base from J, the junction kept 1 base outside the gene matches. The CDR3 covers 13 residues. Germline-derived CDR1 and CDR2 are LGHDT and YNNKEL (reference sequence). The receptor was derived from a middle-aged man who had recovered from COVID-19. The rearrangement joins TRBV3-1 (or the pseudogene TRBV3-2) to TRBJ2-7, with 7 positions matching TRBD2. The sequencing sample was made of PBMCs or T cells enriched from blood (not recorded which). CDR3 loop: CASSRGLSYEQYF. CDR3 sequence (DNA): TGTGCCAGCAGCCGGGGACTATCCTACGAGCAGTACTTC.